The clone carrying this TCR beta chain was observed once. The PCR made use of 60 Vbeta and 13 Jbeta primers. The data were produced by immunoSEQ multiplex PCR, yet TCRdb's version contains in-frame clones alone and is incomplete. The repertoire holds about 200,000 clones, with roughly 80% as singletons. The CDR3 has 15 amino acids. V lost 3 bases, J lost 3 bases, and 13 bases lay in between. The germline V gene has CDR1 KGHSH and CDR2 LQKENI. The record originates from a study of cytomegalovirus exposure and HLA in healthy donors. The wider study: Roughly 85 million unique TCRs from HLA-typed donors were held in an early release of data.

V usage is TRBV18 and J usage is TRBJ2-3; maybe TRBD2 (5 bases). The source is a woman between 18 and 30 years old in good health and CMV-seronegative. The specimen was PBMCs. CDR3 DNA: TGTGCCAGCTCACCCCCTCGGGGTAAAACAGATACGCAGTATTTT. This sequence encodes CASSPPRGKTDTQYF.